What follows describes a single TCR beta chain. As yet, its antigen is unknown. Measured with immunoSEQ multiplex PCR; TCRdb has only the in-frame clones, and not every one. The top ten hold roughly 0.13% of the sample, which has some 2,000,000 clones, about 94% seen once. It was into CD45RA+ naive and CD45RA-negative memory subsets that the CD4+ cells were split. This sample is drawn from a study of shared clonotypes between healthy human individuals. As for the study in general: Each donor's CD4 naive and CD4 memory cells filled three plates apiece, CD8 naive two, and CD8 memory one. Overall study results and limits: The study generally estimated greater richness for naive than memory subsets.

Trimming left V 8 bases short and J 3 bases short, with 26 bases between. The CDR3 contains 16 residues. CDR1 and CDR2 (germline): SQVTM, ANQGSEA. The rearrangement links TRBV29-1 to TRBJ2-7; D remains ambiguous. Material: naive CD4+ T cells sorted from blood. The subset denotes: CD45RA+ positively selected. The sequence was obtained from a man in his late teens or twenties in good health. CDR3 loop: CSMACRFSYNLYEQYF. The CDR3, as DNA: TGCAGCATGGCCTGCCGATTCTCCTACAATCTCTACGAGCAGTACTTC.